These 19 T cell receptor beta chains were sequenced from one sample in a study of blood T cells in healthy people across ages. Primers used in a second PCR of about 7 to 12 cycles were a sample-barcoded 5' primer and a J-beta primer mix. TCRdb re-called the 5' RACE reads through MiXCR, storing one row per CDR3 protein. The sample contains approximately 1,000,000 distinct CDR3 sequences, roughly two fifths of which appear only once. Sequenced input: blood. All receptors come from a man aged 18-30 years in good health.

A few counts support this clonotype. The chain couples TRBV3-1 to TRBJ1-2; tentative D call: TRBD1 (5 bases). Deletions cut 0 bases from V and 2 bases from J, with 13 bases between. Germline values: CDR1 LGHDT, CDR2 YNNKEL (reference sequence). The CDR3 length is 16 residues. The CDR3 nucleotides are TGTGCCAGCAGCCAAGAGGGGCTACAAGGAAACTATGGCTACACCTTC. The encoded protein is CASSQEGLQGNYGYTF.

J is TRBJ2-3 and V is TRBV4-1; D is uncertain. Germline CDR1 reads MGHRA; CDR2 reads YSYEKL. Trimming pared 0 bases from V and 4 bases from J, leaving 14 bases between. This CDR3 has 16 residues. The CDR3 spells CASSQDRAESADTQYF. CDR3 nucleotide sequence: TGCGCCAGCAGCCAAGACAGAGCAGAGAGCGCAGATACGCAGTATTTT.

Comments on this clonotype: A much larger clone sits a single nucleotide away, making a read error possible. In DNA, the CDR3 is TGTGCCAGCAGTTACGGGACAGGGTACGAGCGGTACTTC. It codes for CASSYGTGYERYF. The V gene is TRBV6-5, the J gene TRBJ2-5; TRBD1 aligns across 9 bases. The length of the CDR3 is 13 residues. The J segment lost 13 bases and the V segment lost 2 bases, leaving 8 bases of the junction unmatched. The germline V gene has CDR1 MNHEY and CDR2 SVGAGI.

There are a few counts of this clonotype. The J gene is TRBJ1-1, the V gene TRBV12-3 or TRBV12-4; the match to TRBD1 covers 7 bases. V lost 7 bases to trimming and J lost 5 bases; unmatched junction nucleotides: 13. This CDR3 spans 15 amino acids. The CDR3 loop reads CASTYRQGLGTEAFF. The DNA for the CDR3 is TGTGCCAGCACCTACCGACAGGGCTTGGGGACTGAAGCTTTCTTT.

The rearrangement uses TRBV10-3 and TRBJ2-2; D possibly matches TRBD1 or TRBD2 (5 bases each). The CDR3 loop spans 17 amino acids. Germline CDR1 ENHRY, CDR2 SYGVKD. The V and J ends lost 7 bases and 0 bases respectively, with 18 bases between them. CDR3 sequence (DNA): TGTGCCATCAATCCCCGGGGCAGTAATTCGAACACCGGGGAGCTGTTTTTT. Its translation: CAINPRGSNSNTGELFF.

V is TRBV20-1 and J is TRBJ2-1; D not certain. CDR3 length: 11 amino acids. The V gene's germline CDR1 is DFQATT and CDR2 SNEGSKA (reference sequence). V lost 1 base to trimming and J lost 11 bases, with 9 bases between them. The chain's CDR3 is CSARVGTQQFF. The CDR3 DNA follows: TGCAGTGCTAGAGTGGGCACACAGCAGTTCTTC.

This chain's CDR3 is CASSLDGGRYEQFF. The DNA for the CDR3 is TGCGCCAGCAGCCTCGACGGGGGGCGCTATGAGCAGTTCTTC. The chain is built from TRBV5-1 and TRBJ2-1, with D perhaps matching TRBD2 (7 bases). This CDR3 spans 14 amino acids. Trimming shortened V by 4 bases and J by 8 bases, and 16 bases separated the two germline ends. Germline values: CDR1 SGHRS, CDR2 YFSETQ. Together with reference TRBV5-1 and TRBJ2-1, the CDR3 gives the full variable domain: KAGVTQTPRYLIKTRGQQVTLSCSPISGHRSVSWYQQTPGQGLQFLFEYFSETQRNKGNFPGRFSGRQFSNSRSEMNVSTLELGDSALYLCASSLDGGRYEQFFGPGTRLTVL.

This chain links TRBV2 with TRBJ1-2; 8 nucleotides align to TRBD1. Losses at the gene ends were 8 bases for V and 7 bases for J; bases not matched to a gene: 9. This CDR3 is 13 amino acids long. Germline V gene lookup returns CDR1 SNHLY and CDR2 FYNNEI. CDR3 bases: TGTGCCAGCGAAGACGGACAGGGCTCTGGCTACACCTTC. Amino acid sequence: CASEDGQGSGYTF. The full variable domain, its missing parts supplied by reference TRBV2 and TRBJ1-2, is EPEVTQTPSHQVTQMGQEVILRCVPISNHLYFYWYRQILGQKVEFLVSFYNNEISEKSEIFDDQFSVERPDGSNFTLKIRSTKLEDSAMYFCASEDGQGSGYTFGSGTRLTVV.

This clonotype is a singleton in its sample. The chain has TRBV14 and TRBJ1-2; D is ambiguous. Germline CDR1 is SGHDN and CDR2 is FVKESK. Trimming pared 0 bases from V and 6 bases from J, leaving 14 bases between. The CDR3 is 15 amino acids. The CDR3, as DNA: TGTGCCAGCAGCCAAGAATTTTCGGGTTTGGATGGCTACACCTTC. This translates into CASSQEFSGLDGYTF.

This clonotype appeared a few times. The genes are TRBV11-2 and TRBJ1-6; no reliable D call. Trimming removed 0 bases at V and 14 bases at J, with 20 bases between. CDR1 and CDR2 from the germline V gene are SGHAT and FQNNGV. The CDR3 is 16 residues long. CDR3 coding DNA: TGTGCCAGCAGCTTAGATGTTCGGAAGCCCTTAGCCACCCTCCACTTT. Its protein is CASSLDVRKPLATLHF. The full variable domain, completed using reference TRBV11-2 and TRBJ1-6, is EAGVAQSPRYKIIEKRQSVAFWCNPISGHATLYWYQQILGQGPKLLIQFQNNGVVDDSQLPKDRFSAERLKGVDSTLKIQPAKLEDSAVYLCASSLDVRKPLATLHFGNGTRLTVT.

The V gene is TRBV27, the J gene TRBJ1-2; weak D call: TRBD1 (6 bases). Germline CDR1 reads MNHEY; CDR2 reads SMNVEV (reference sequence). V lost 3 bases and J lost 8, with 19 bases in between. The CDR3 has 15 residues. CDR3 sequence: CASSLEGQGTGGYTF. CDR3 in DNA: TGTGCCAGCAGTTTGGAGGGGCAGGGGACTGGCGGCTACACCTTC.

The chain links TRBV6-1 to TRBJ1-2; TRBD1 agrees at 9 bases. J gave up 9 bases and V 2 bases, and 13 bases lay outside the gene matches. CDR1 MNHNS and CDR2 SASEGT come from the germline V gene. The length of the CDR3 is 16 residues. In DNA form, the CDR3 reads TGTGCCAGCAGTGAATACAGGGGGCGCGAGGAGACCCGCTACACCTTC. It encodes CASSEYRGREETRYTF.

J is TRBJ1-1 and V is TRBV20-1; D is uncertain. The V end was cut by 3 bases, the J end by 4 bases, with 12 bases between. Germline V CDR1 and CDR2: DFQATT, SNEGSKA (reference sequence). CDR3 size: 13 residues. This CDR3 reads CSASMTSLTEAFF. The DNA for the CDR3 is TGCAGTGCTAGTATGACTTCCCTCACTGAAGCTTTCTTT.

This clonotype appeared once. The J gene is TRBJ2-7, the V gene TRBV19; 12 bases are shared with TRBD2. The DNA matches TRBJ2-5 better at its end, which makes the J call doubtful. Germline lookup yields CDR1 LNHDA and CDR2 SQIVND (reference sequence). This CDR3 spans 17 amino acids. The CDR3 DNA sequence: TGTGCCAGTAGATCTAGCGGGGGGGGATCAAACAAAGAGACCCAGTACTTC. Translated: CASRSSGGGSNKETQYF.

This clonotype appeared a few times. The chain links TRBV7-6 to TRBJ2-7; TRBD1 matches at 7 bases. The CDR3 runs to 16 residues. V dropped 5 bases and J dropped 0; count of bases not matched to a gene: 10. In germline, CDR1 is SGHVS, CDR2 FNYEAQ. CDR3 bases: TGTGCCAGCAGCAATGTGGACAGGTCTAGCTCCTACGAGCAGTACTTC. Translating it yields CASSNVDRSSSYEQYF.

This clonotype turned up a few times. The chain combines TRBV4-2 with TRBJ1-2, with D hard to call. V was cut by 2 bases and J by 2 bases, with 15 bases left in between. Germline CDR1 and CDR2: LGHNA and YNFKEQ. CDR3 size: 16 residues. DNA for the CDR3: TGTGCCAGCAGCCAACAAGGACGGTTCGAAAACTATGGCTACACCTTC. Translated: CASSQQGRFENYGYTF.

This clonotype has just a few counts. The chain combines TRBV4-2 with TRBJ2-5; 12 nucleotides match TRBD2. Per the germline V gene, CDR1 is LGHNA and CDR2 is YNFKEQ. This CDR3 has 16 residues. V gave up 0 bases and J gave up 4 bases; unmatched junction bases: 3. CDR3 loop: CASSQDPSGGAETQYF. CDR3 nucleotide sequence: TGTGCCAGCAGCCAAGATCCTAGCGGGGGGGCAGAGACCCAGTACTTC.

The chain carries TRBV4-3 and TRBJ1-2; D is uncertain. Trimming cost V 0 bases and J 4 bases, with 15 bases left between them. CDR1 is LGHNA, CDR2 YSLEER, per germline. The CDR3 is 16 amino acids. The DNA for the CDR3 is TGCGCCAGCAGCCAAGACCATCAGCGAATATCCTATGGCTACACCTTC. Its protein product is CASSQDHQRISYGYTF.

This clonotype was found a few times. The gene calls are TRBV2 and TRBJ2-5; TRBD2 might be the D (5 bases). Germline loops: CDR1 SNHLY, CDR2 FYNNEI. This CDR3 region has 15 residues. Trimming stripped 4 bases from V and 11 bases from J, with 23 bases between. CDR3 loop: CASSVEGAYYNEQYF. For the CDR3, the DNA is TGTGCCAGCAGTGTAGAGGGAGCCTACTACAATGAGCAGTACTTC.